Presented here are 23 T cell receptor beta chains from one specimen sequenced in a study of blood T cell repertoires in COVID-19. Repertoires were generated with immunoSEQ multiplex PCR, while TCRdb's copy carries only in-frame clones and drops some. The sample lists 43,000 or so clones, approximately 80% occurring once. Sequenced sample: peripheral blood. These receptors were obtained from an older woman with acute or convalescent COVID-19.

The chain couples TRBV2 to TRBJ2-7, with D possibly TRBD1 on 5 matching bases. This CDR3 is built from 13 residues. Trimming cost V 7 bases and J 1 base, with 11 bases left between them. Germline lookup yields CDR1 SNHLY and CDR2 FYNNEI. CDR3 region: CASNRQSSYEQYF. The DNA for the CDR3 is TGTGCCAGCAATCGACAGTCGTCCTACGAGCAGTACTTC.

The rearrangement joins TRBV6-6 to TRBJ1-3; D not resolved. V lost 6 bases to trimming and J lost 4 bases, with 16 bases between them. The germline CDR1 and CDR2 sequences are MNHNY and SVGAGI (reference sequence). The CDR3 has 15 residues. CDR3 DNA: TGTGCCAGCAGCCGGGCCCCTAGCGGCGGAAACACCATATATTTT. This sequence encodes CASSRAPSGGNTIYF.

J is TRBJ2-3 and V is TRBV4-3, with D unclear. Germline V gene sequence: CDR1 LGHNA, CDR2 YSLEER. The CDR3 has 14 amino acids. Trimming shortened V by 0 bases and J by 1 base, and 5 bases separated the two germline ends. This CDR3 is CASSQETGTDTQYF. In DNA, the CDR3 is TGCGCCAGCAGCCAAGAGACTGGCACAGATACGCAGTATTTT.

This CDR3 is CASSFLSTDTQYF. Here the CDR3 DNA reads TGTGCCAGCAGCTTTCTGAGCACAGATACGCAGTATTTT. The chain joins TRBV7-2 to TRBJ2-3; D is ambiguous. The germline CDR1 and CDR2 sequences are SGHTA and FQGNSA. The CDR3 has 13 residues. With 3 bases removed from V and 0 bases from J, the gap between germline ends came to 4 bases.

This clone came up a few times. The rearrangement joins TRBV19 to TRBJ1-5, with no clear D. The V gene lost 5 bases and the J gene lost 5 bases, with 13 bases spanning the gap. The CDR3 is made up of 14 amino acids. CDR1 and CDR2 from the germline V gene are LNHDA and SQIVND (reference sequence). The CDR3 bases are TGTGCCAGTAGTCCCCCGGGGAACGATCAGCCCCAGCATTTT. It is translated as CASSPPGNDQPQHF.

V is TRBV5-5 and J is TRBJ2-3; TRBD1 matches 7 bases. After removal of 4 bases from V and 0 bases from J, the junction contained 8 bases not matched to a gene. Germline CDR1 is SGHKS and CDR2 is YYEKEE (reference sequence). The CDR3 length is 16 residues. DNA for the CDR3: TGTGCCAGCAGCATACAACAGGGGTCTAGCACAGATACGCAGTATTTT. This gives the protein CASSIQQGSSTDTQYF.

This sequence joins TRBV30 and TRBJ1-6, with D uncertain. Germline lookup yields CDR1 GTSNPN and CDR2 SVGIG (reference sequence). The CDR3 covers 15 residues. Trimming stripped 5 bases from V and 9 bases from J, with 20 bases between. This CDR3 reads CAWAREGASSSPLHF. The CDR3 DNA is TGTGCCTGGGCACGGGAGGGCGCCAGCAGTTCACCCCTCCACTTT.

The chain carries TRBV23-1 and TRBJ1-1; D possibly corresponds to TRBD1 (5 bases). TRBV23-1 is marked as an open reading frame, function uncertain. The CDR3 is 12 residues long. Trimming removed 2 bases from V and 7 bases from J, with 8 bases in between. The CDR3 DNA reads as TGCGCCAGCAGTCAAGACAGATATGAAGCTTTCTTT. This gives the protein CASSQDRYEAFF.

The chain joins TRBV19 to TRBJ1-6; D is undetermined. CDR1 and CDR2 from the germline V gene are LNHDA and SQIVND (reference sequence). The germline V and J ends were trimmed by 10 bases and 0 bases, with 7 bases remaining between them. This CDR3 comprises 13 residues. CDR3 amino acids: CATTGSYNSPLHF. Here the CDR3 DNA reads TGTGCCACCACGGGCTCCTATAATTCACCCCTCCACTTT.

In its sample, this clone was seen a few times. The chain links TRBV7-3 to TRBJ1-1; D remains unclear. The CDR3 consists of 13 residues. The ends were cut back, 6 bases at V and 4 bases at J, with 12 bases in the middle. Per the germline V gene, CDR1 is SGHTA and CDR2 is FQGTGA. CDR3 DNA sequence: TGTGCCAGCAGAGCGGGCGCGACCACTGAAGCTTTCTTT. Residues: CASRAGATTEAFF.

The CDR3 is CASSSGVFSNQPQHF. The DNA for the CDR3 is TGTGCCAGCAGCTCCGGGGTCTTTAGCAATCAGCCCCAGCATTTT. This chain uses TRBV7-2 with TRBJ1-5; no definite D call. The CDR3 spans 15 residues. Germline V CDR1 and CDR2: SGHTA, FQGNSA. Trimming cost V 4 bases and J 0 bases, with 10 bases left between them.

V gene TRBV6-5 combines with J gene TRBJ2-7; TRBD1 is a possible D gene (5 bases). The germline CDR1 and CDR2 sequences are MNHEY and SVGAGI. The CDR3 has 13 amino acids. V was trimmed by 6 bases and J by 4 bases, leaving 13 bases between them. CDR3 in DNA: TGTGCCAGCAGCTCAGGGCTGGGATACGAGCAGTACTTC. The encoded protein is CASSSGLGYEQYF.

The rearrangement uses TRBV3-1 (or the pseudogene TRBV3-2) and TRBJ1-1; 12 bases align to TRBD1. Germline V lookup: CDR1 LGHDT, CDR2 YNNKEL (reference sequence). This CDR3 contains 17 residues. With V trimmed by 3 bases and J by 1 base, 6 bases remained unmatched. CDR3 in amino acids: CASSHSGQGARNTEAFF. CDR3 sequence (DNA): TGTGCCAGCAGCCATTCGGGACAGGGGGCGCGGAACACTGAAGCTTTCTTT.

This rearrangement joins TRBV25-1 to TRBJ2-7, with D perhaps matching TRBD2 (6 bases). The CDR3 sequence is 15 residues long. The V end lost 8 bases, the J end lost 2 bases, and 19 bases lay between the germline ends. Germline CDR1 MGHDK, CDR2 SYGVNS. CDR3 bases: TGTGCCAGCTGTGTATGGGGAGGCCCCACCTACGAGCAGTACTTC. Translating it yields CASCVWGGPTYEQYF.

The chain employs TRBV7-8 and TRBJ1-2; D is uncertain. Germline CDR1 reads SGHVS; CDR2 reads FQNEAQ. The length of the CDR3 is 13 residues. Between the trimmed V and J ends, which lost 1 base and 3 bases, there was a span of 6 bases. In DNA, the CDR3 is TGTGCCAGCAGCTTAGAACAGTACTATGGCTACACCTTC. This gives the protein CASSLEQYYGYTF.

This chain uses TRBV12-3 or TRBV12-4 with TRBJ1-5; D is unresolved. The CDR3 consists of 11 residues. V was pared by 6 bases and J by 9 bases, with 9 bases between. CDR3 DNA sequence: TGTGCCAGCAGCTCACGAGGGCCCCAGCATTTT. Amino acid sequence: CASSSRGPQHF.

The chain combines TRBV10-2 with TRBJ2-7, with 9 bases lining up with TRBD1. The CDR3 consists of 16 residues. V lost 6 bases and J lost 6; bases outside the gene matches: 15. Germline loops: CDR1 WSHSY, CDR2 SAAADI. The CDR3 DNA sequence: TGCGCCAGCAGACCCACGGCCGGGACAGGGATAGGCGAGCAGTACTTC. It specifies CASRPTAGTGIGEQYF.

V usage is TRBV7-2 and J usage is TRBJ2-2; D remains ambiguous. Germline lookup yields CDR1 SGHTA and CDR2 FQGNSA. CDR3 length: 14 amino acids. The V gene lost 3 bases and the J gene lost 1 base, with 6 bases spanning the gap. The CDR3 protein is CASSFDWNTGELFF. In DNA form, the CDR3 reads TGTGCCAGCAGCTTTGACTGGAACACCGGGGAGCTGTTTTTT. Full variable domain (rest looked up from reference TRBV7-2 and TRBJ2-2): GAGVSQSPSNKVTEKGKDVELRCDPISGHTALYWYRQSLGQGLEFLIYFQGNSAPDKSGLPSDRFSAERTGGSVSTLTIQRTQQEDSAVYLCASSFDWNTGELFFGEGSRLTVL.

The chain has TRBV5-4 and TRBJ2-1; 9 bases agree with TRBD1. Germline-derived CDR1 and CDR2 are SGHNT and YYREEE (reference sequence). The CDR3 has 15 residues. Trimming cost V 0 bases and J 5 bases; bases outside gene matches: 3. CDR3 nucleotide sequence: TGTGCCAGCAGCTTGGGGGACAGGGCCAACAATGAGCAGTTCTTC. It codes for CASSLGDRANNEQFF.

V gene TRBV9 combines with J gene TRBJ1-2, with D maybe TRBD1 (6 bases). The V gene lost 3 bases and the J gene lost 4 bases, with 13 bases spanning the gap. Looked up from germline, CDR1 is SGDLS and CDR2 is YYNGEE. The CDR3 is 14 residues long. DNA of the CDR3: TGTGCCAGCAGCGGCGGACAGCTTGCCTATGGCTACACCTTC. Its protein is CASSGGQLAYGYTF.

This clone has a single count. This sequence joins TRBV5-6 and TRBJ1-1; no clear D gene. This CDR3 spans 11 amino acids. The germline V and J ends were trimmed by 4 bases and 7 bases, with 8 bases remaining between them. Germline loops: CDR1 SGHDT, CDR2 YYEEEE. As DNA, the CDR3 is TGTGCCAGCAGCCGCACCAGTGAAGCTTTCTTT. This gives the protein CASSRTSEAFF. The variable domain in full, completed from reference TRBV5-6 and TRBJ1-1, reads DAGVTQSPTHLIKTRGQQVTLRCSPKSGHDTVSWYQQALGQGPQFIFQYYEEEERQRGNFPDRFSGHQFPNYSSELNVNALLLGDSALYLCASSRTSEAFFGQGTRLTVV.

The CDR3 region has the DNA TGTGCCAGCAGTCAGACAGATTACACTGAAGCTTTCTTT. Its translation is CASSQTDYTEAFF. V usage is TRBV12-3 or TRBV12-4 and J usage is TRBJ1-1; D is perhaps TRBD1 (5 bases). The CDR3 loop spans 13 amino acids. The V and J ends lost 5 bases and 3 bases respectively, with 10 bases between them.

The V call is TRBV4-3, the J call TRBJ2-3, with 7 bases identical to TRBD2. J was trimmed by 15 bases and V by 3 bases; bases with no gene match: 21. The CDR3 runs 16 residues. CDR1 is LGHNA, CDR2 YSLEER, per germline. CDR3 DNA sequence: TGCGCCAGCAGCCACCCCCCCCGGACTAGTTGGAGGATGCCATATTTT. Residues: CASSHPPRTSWRMPYF.